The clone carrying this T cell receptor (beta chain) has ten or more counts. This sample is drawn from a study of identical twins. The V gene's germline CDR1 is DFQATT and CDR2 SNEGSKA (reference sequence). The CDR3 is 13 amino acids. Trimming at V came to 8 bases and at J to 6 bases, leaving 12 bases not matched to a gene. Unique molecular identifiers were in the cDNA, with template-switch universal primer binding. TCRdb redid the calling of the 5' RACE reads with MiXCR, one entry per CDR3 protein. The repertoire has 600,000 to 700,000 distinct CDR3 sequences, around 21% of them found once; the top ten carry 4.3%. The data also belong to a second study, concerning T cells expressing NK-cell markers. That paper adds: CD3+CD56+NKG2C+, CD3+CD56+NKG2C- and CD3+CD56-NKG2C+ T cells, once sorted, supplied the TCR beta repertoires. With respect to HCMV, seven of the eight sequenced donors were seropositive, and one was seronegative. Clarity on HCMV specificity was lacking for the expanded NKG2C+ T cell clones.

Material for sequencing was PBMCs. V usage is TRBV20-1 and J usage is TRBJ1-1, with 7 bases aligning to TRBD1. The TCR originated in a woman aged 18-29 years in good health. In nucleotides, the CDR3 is TGCAGTCTATTCCCGACAGGGAGGGCTGAAGCTTTCTTT. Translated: CSLFPTGRAEAFF.